This T cell receptor (beta chain) is drawn from a study of blood T cell repertoires in COVID-19 (dated by TCRdb to between 2020 and 2021). Background for the entire study: Samples covering the acute and convalescent phases of COVID-19 were provided by collaborators in the United States, Italy and Spain. HLA class I and class II types, where available, came from metadata supplied by the sample provider rather than from assay-based typing. The prospective study material was composed of cDNA or gDNA derived from T cells, B-cell-depleted T cells, or PBMCs. A freely available public database, intended as a resource for researchers studying the immune response to SARS-CoV-2, is where the repertoires were released. The dataset comprised deeply sampled blood TCRbeta repertoires from subjects exposed to, actively infected with, or recovered from COVID-19. Sample metadata almost always included a de-identified subject ID, COVID-19 status, age in years and sex. Samples came from the ongoing ImmuneRACE study (first 160 participants) plus 1,254 subjects from 6 global collaborators. Study-wide conclusions, independent of this receptor: The amount of clinical and demographic metadata varied by source and participant and was provided uncurated.

Note on this clone: It lacks a known antigen. Base qualities were left out, and no much larger clone turns up one base away.

TCRbeta CDR3 regions were amplified from genomic DNA using the immunoSEQ Assay, a bias-controlled multiplex PCR. As for the authors' bioinformatics: The number of nucleated cells in each sample was estimated from the amplification of reference gene primers within the assay. To quantify the absolute abundance of each unique TCRbeta CDR3 rearrangement, sequence reads were collapsed and filtered. For each sample, productive Simpson clonality was calculated by taking the square root of Simpson's diversity index across productive rearrangements. TCRdb retrieved this table from immuneACCESS and kept in-frame rearrangements only. Not all clones are present; in checked studies, unresolved V genes account for under half, and no reason is known for the remainder. For V, J and clone size, that table is used; D and trimming come from the DNA. This sample lists some 48,000 clones; 87% were detected once. The ten biggest clones cover roughly 21% of the sample.

For CDR1 and CDR2, the germline V gene lists SQVTM and ANQGSEA. The cysteine opens and the phenylalanine closes a CDR3 of 13 amino acids. Only the CDR3 portion is preserved as DNA: 39 bases, with reading frame beginning at the first base. Collaborating institutions collected whole blood in K2EDTA tubes following their own protocols. Collaborator samples were shipped for TCRbeta analysis as frozen whole blood, isolated PBMCs, or DNA extracted from either sample type. The rearranged segments are TRBV29-1 and TRBJ2-2, and 7 junctional nucleotides match TRBD1. The sequenced sample was peripheral blood. The receptor's source is a woman of 80 years or more in a cohort sampled during active or convalescent COVID-19. The CDR3 here reads CSAGTAPTGELFF. The nucleotide sequence is TGCAGTGCCGGGACAGCACCTACCGGGGAGCTGTTTTTT.